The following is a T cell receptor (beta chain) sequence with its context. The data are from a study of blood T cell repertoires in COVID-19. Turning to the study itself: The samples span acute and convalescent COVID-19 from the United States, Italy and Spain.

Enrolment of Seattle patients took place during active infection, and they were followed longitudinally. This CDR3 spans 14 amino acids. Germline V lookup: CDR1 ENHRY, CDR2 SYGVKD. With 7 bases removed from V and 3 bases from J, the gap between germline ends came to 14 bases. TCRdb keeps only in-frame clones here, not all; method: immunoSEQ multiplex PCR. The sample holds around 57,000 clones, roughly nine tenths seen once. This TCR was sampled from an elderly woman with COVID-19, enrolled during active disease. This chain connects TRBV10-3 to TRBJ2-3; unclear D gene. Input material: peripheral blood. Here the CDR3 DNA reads TGTGCCATCACTTCAGTTGGTCCTACAGATACGCAGTATTTT. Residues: CAITSVGPTDTQYF.